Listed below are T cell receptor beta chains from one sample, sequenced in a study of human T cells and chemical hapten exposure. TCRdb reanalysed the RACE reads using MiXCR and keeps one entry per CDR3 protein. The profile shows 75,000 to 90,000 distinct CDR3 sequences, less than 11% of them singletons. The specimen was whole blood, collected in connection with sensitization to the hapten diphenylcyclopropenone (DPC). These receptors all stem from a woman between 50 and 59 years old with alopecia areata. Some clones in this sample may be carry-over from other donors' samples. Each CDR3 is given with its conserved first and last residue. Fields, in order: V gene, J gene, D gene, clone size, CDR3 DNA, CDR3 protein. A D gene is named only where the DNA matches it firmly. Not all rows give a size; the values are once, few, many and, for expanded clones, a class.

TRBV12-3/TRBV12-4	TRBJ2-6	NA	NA	TGTGCCAGCAGTCCCTGGGGGGTCTCTGGGGCCAACGTCCTGACTTTC	CASSPWGVSGANVLTF
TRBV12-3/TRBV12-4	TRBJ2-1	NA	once	TGTGCCAGCAGTTTAAGGCAGGCACCCAATGAGCAGTTCTTC	CASSLRQAPNEQFF
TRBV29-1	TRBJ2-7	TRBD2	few	TGCAGCGTCGCGGGACTAGCGGATTTCTCCTACGAGCAGTACTTC	CSVAGLADFSYEQYF
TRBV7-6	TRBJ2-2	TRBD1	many	TGTGCCAGCAGCCCCGGACAGGGATGGACCGGGGAGCTGTTTTTT	CASSPGQGWTGELFF
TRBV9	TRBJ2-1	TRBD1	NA	TGTGCCAGCAGCGCCATAGACAGGGGGCGGCGTAATGAGCAGTTCTTC	CASSAIDRGRRNEQFF
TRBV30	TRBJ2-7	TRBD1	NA	TGTGCCTGGAGGAAAGGACAGGGTGCCTACGAGCAGTACTTC	CAWRKGQGAYEQYF
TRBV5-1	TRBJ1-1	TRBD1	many	TGCGCCAGCAGCTTGTACCCGGGACAGGGAAGGATGAACACTGAAGCTTTCTTT	CASSLYPGQGRMNTEAFF
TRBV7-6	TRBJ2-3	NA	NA	TGTGCCACCCAGGAGGCGGAGAACACAGATACGCAGTATTTT	CATQEAENTDTQYF
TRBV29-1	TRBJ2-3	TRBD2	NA	TGCAGCGTTGAAGGGACTAGCGGGAGTAAGGCAGATACGCAGTATTTT	CSVEGTSGSKADTQYF
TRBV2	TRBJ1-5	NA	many	TGTGCCAGCAGTGACGGTCGGGGAAATAGCAATCAGCCCCAGCATTTT	CASSDGRGNSNQPQHF
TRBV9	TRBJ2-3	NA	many	TGTGCCAGCAGCGTAGGCGGAGAGGGAGATACGCAGTATTTT	CASSVGGEGDTQYF
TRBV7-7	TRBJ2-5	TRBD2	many	TGTGCCAGCAGCTTGGGAGGGGAAGAGACCCAGTACTTC	CASSLGGEETQYF
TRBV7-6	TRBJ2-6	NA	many	TGTGCCAGCAGCTTAGAATTTGGTCTCTCTGGGGCCAACGTCCTGACTTTC	CASSLEFGLSGANVLTF
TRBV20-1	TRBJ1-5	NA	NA	TGCAGTGCTAGTCGGACAACTAATCAGCCCCAGCATTTT	CSASRTTNQPQHF
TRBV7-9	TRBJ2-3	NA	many	TGTGCCAGCAGCTTGGGACGTAGCACAGATACGCAGTATTTT	CASSLGRSTDTQYF
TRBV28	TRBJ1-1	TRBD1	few	TGTGCCAGCAGTTTTCCAGGGGGTGTCACTGAAGCTTTCTTT	CASSFPGGVTEAFF
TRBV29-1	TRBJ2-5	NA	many	TGCAGCGTCGAACCTTCCCAGGGTGGGGAGACCCAGTACTTC	CSVEPSQGGETQYF
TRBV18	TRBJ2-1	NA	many	TGTGCCAGCTCACCACCGGTGGATGGAGTATACAATGAGCAGTTCTTC	CASSPPVDGVYNEQFF
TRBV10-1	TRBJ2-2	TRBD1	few	TGCGCCAGCAGTGGAGCGACAGGGGGCGCGACTCCCGGGGAGCTGTTTTTT	CASSGATGGATPGELFF
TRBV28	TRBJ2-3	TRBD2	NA	TGTGCCAGCAGAATAGCGGGAGCCACAGATACGCAGTATTTT	CASRIAGATDTQYF
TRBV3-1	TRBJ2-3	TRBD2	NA	TGTGCCAGCAGCCACAGCGGGAGGGCCCGAGATACGCAGTATTTT	CASSHSGRARDTQYF
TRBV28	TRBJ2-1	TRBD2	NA	TGTGCCAGCAGCCAAAGCCAGGGACTAGGATCTTTCAATGAGCAGTTCTTC	CASSQSQGLGSFNEQFF
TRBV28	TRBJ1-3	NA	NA	TGTGCCAGCGGACAGCCCTCTGGAAACACCATATATTTT	CASGQPSGNTIYF
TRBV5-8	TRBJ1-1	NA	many	TGTGCCAGCAGCTTTGGGGGCATGAACACTGAAGCTTTCTTT	CASSFGGMNTEAFF
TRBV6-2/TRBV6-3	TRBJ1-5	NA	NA	TGTGCCAGCAGCCAGACCGGGGCACCCCAGCATTTT	CASSQTGAPQHF
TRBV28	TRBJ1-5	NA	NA	TGTGCCAGCAGCAGCCCGGGGGGCGATCAGCCCCAGCATTTT	CASSSPGGDQPQHF
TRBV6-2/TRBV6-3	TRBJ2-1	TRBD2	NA	TGTGCCAGCAGTTTACTAGCGGGATTATACAATGAGCAGTTCTTC	CASSLLAGLYNEQFF
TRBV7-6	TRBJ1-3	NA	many	TGTGCCAGCAGTTCAAGCCCAGGGACTGGAAACACCATATATTTT	CASSSSPGTGNTIYF
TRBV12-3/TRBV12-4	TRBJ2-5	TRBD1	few	TGTGCCAGCAGTCCCTGGACAGGGGGCAAGGAGACCCAGTACTTC	CASSPWTGGKETQYF
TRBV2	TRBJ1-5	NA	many	TGTGCCAGCAAGGCAGGAGATTATAGCAATCAGCCCCAGCATTTT	CASKAGDYSNQPQHF
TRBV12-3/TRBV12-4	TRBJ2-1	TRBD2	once	TGTCCCAGCAAGCTTTTTGCTAGCGGGAGAAACGATGAGCAGTTCTTC	CPSKLFASGRNDEQFF
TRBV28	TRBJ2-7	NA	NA	TGTGCCAGCTACGTTACATACGAGCAGTACTTC	CASYVTYEQYF
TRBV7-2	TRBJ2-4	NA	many	TGTGCCAGCAGCTTAGTTTCTAGGTCAACCGTAGCCAAAAACATTCAGTACTTC	CASSLVSRSTVAKNIQYF
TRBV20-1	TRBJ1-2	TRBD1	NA	TGCAGTGCTAGAGGGGACAGCGCTTCTGAAGGCTACACCTTC	CSARGDSASEGYTF
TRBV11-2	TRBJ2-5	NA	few	TGTGCCAGCAGCTTGCAGGGCGGCCCGGGGGAGACCCAGTACTTC	CASSLQGGPGETQYF
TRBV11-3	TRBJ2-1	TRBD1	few	TGTGCCAGCAGCCGGGACCCGACCAGGGGGAATGAGCAGTTCTTC	CASSRDPTRGNEQFF
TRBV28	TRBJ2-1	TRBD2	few	TGTGCCAGCAGTTCCCCCTGGGCAGGGGATCCACTAGCGGGGGACAATGAGCAGTTCTTC	CASSSPWAGDPLAGDNEQFF
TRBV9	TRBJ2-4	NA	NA	TGTACCAGCAGCCAAAGGACAGAAAACATTCAGTACTTC	CTSSQRTENIQYF